These 12 T cell receptor beta chains share one sample of origin, sequenced in a study of tumor-infiltrating lymphocytes in oesophageal squamous cell carcinoma. TCRdb re-analysed the PCR reads in MiXCR, keeping a single row per CDR3 protein. The sample has 15,000 to 25,000 distinct CDR3 sequences, about 43% seen once. Sequences were obtained from normal esophageal tissue next to the tumor. The receptors derive from a male donor with esophageal squamous cell carcinoma.

Note on this clonotype: In this CDR3 the conserved last residue, phenylalanine or tryptophan, is missing, so a read error is likely. The DNA is left out, because the CDR3 cannot be placed on it with certainty; the CDR3 is given as TCRdb lists it. The V call is TRBV7-9, the J call TRBJ2-6; whether TRBD1, the table's D call, matches the DNA was not checked. The CDR3 length is 16 residues, termini included. Germline CDR1 is SEHNR and CDR2 is FQNEAQ (reference sequence). The CDR3 spells CASSLVKGTYEQYFGA.

The CDR3 nucleotides are TGTGCCAGCAGCTCAATAGCGGGGGACTACAATGAGCAGTTCTTC. This translates into CASSSIAGDYNEQFF. V and J are TRBV6-1 and TRBJ2-5, with TRBD2 matching over 9 bases. TRBJ2-1 explains the end of the DNA better; the J call may be wrong. The CDR3 covers 15 residues. CDR1 and CDR2 from the germline V gene are MNHNS and SASEGT.

This clonotype is large (0.1 to 1%) within its sample. The chain couples TRBV7-2 to TRBJ2-1, with 7 bases aligning to TRBD1. V was pared by 4 bases and J by 0 bases, with 6 bases of the junction left unmatched. Per germline, CDR1 SGHTA and CDR2 FQGNSA. This CDR3 has 16 residues. CDR3 amino acids: CASSSTRQGSYNEQFF. CDR3 coding DNA: TGTGCCAGCAGCTCCACTCGACAGGGCTCCTACAATGAGCAGTTCTTC. Combining the CDR3 with reference TRBV7-2 and TRBJ2-1 gives the whole variable domain GAGVSQSPSNKVTEKGKDVELRCDPISGHTALYWYRQSLGQGLEFLIYFQGNSAPDKSGLPSDRFSAERTGGSVSTLTIQRTQQEDSAVYLCASSSTRQGSYNEQFFGPGTRLTVL.

The chain uses TRBV7-9 and TRBJ2-1, with 10 bases identical to TRBD2. Germline values: CDR1 SEHNR, CDR2 FQNEAQ (reference sequence). V lost 5 bases, J lost 6 bases, and 4 bases stayed unmatched. The CDR3 length is 14 residues. The CDR3 DNA reads TGTGCCAGCAGCCGATCTAGCGGGAGCAATGAGCAGTTCTTC. It translates to CASSRSSGSNEQFF.

A few counts support this clonotype. The rearrangement joins TRBV7-2 to TRBJ2-5; either TRBD1 or TRBD2 may fit D (5 bases each). In germline, CDR1 is SGHTA, CDR2 FQGNSA. The CDR3 extends over 11 amino acids. V lost 2 bases and J 11 bases, leaving 9 bases between the germline ends. CDR3 sequence reads: CASSLSREQYF. As DNA, the CDR3 is TGTGCCAGCAGCTTAAGCAGGGAGCAGTACTTC.

This rearrangement joins TRBV28 to TRBJ1-5; the D is unclear. Deletions cut 7 bases from V and 3 bases from J, with 4 bases between. This CDR3 is 11 amino acids long. CDR1 is MDHEN and CDR2 is SYDVKM in the germline V gene. For the CDR3, the DNA is TGTGCCAGCACCGACAATCAGCCCCAGCATTTT. It translates to CASTDNQPQHF.

The genes are TRBV11-2 and TRBJ2-1; D is unclear. The J call may be faulty, since TRBJ2-7 better matches the DNA end. This CDR3 is built from 12 residues. Germline values: CDR1 SGHAT, CDR2 FQNNGV. The CDR3: CASSPQAYEQYF. The DNA of the CDR3 is TGTGCCAGCAGCCCGCAGGCCTACGAGCAGTACTTC.

This clonotype was observed a handful of times. The CDR3 DNA is TGCAGTGCCCCCGTCCAGCGGGGTGACAATGAGCAGTTCTTC. Protein sequence: CSAPVQRGDNEQFF. This chain links TRBV20-1 with TRBJ2-1; 7 bases fit TRBD2. This CDR3 is built from 14 residues. V was pared by 6 bases and J by 5 bases, with 10 bases of the junction left unmatched. Germline V gene lookup returns CDR1 DFQATT and CDR2 SNEGSKA (reference sequence).

This clonotype was seen a handful of times. The genes are TRBV27 and TRBJ2-5; no definite D call. This CDR3 spans 16 amino acids. V was cut by 4 bases and J by 11 bases, with 26 bases left in between. The germline CDR1 and CDR2 sequences are MNHEY and SMNVEV (reference sequence). The CDR3 bases are TGTGCCAGCAGTTCCAGACCGGGCCTACGAACAAATGAGCAGTACTTC. Translation: CASSSRPGLRTNEQYF.

The V gene is TRBV11-2, the J gene TRBJ2-7; D remains ambiguous. With the DNA end fitting TRBJ1-2 better, the J assignment may be wrong. CDR1 and CDR2 (germline): SGHAT, FQNNGV. The CDR3 totals 13 residues. CDR3 amino acids: CASSLDTNYGYTF. The CDR3 DNA reads as TGTGCCAGCAGCTTAGACACAAACTATGGCTACACCTTC.

This clonotype showed up many times. The V call is TRBV11-2, the J call TRBJ2-1; TRBD2 agrees at 13 bases. This CDR3 comprises 17 residues. Germline CDR1 reads SGHAT; CDR2 reads FQNNGV. Germline trimming cut 1 base from V and 7 bases from J; bases unmatched to any gene: 7. Here the CDR3 reads CASSLGWRTSGSNEQFF. The CDR3 coding sequence is TGTGCCAGCAGCTTAGGGTGGCGGACTAGCGGGAGTAATGAGCAGTTCTTC.

By sample share, this clonotype is medium-sized. The rearrangement joins TRBV7-2 to TRBJ2-5; D not resolved. The V end was cut by 0 bases, the J end by 4 bases, with 3 bases between. The CDR3 is 12 residues long. The V gene's germline CDR1 is SGHTA and CDR2 FQGNSA. CDR3 bases: TGTGCCAGCAGCTTAGCGGCAGAGACCCAGTACTTC. Its protein is CASSLAAETQYF.